This T cell receptor (beta chain) was obtained from a study of CD8 T cells in Susac syndrome. The germline V gene has CDR1 SQVTM and CDR2 ANQGSEA. There are 12 residues in the CDR3. The V end lost 3 bases, the J end lost 8 bases, and 13 bases lay between the germline ends. An input of about 0.45 to 1 ug of RNA was subjected to reverse transcription using random hexamers. TCRdb recomputed calls from the immunoSEQ multiplex PCR reads with MiXCR, one row per CDR3 protein. Of roughly 180,000 distinct CDR3 sequences in the sample, roughly 94% were seen once. This chain uses TRBV29-1 with TRBJ1-2, with D possibly TRBD1 on 6 matching bases. The sequencing input was CD4+ T cells from PBMCs. This clonotype was obtained from a human donor in good health. CDR3 bases: TGCAGCGTTGAGGGGGCGATCAAAGGCTACACCTTC. It specifies CSVEGAIKGYTF.